This T cell receptor (beta chain) was captured by sequencing in a study of cytomegalovirus exposure and HLA in healthy donors. Study outcomes and limitations: Further analysis was carried out later, and it showed several of the most significant clusters appearing linked to common viral pathogens. Cytomegalovirus association was assigned to under 200 TCR beta chains.

PCR employed 60 Vbeta and 13 Jbeta primers. This table comes from immunoSEQ multiplex PCR, and its TCRdb copy is limited to in-frame clones, with some not included. The sample includes under 300,000 clones, 84% of them seen just once. A word on this clone: Its antigen is not identified.

The specimen was PBMCs. This TCR came from a woman aged 40 to 50 in good health and CMV-seropositive.

CDR3 sequence reads: CAWRLAGGNEQFF. The CDR3 nucleotides read TGTGCCTGGCGTTTAGCGGGAGGCAATGAGCAGTTCTTC. V is TRBV30 and J is TRBJ2-1, with 10 bases that match TRBD2. The length of the CDR3 is 13 residues. In germline, CDR1 is GTSNPN, CDR2 SVGIG (reference sequence). V lost 5 bases and J lost 6; bases outside the gene matches: 4.